This TCR beta chain was profiled in a study of blood T cell repertoires in COVID-19. The CDR3 length is 14 residues. CDR1 MNHEY and CDR2 SMNVEV come from the germline V gene (reference sequence). The V gene lost 4 bases and the J gene lost 4 bases, with 12 bases spanning the gap. Sequenced by immunoSEQ multiplex PCR; TCRdb stores in-frame clones only, minus some. This sample has about 180,000 clones, with 80% to 90% found just once. The sequenced material came from PBMCs or T cells enriched from blood (not recorded which). This sequence originates from a man in his fifties or sixties who had recovered from COVID-19. The rearrangement joins TRBV27 to TRBJ2-3, with D tentatively TRBD2 (5 bases). The CDR3, as DNA: TGTGCCAGCAGTTCCCTTTATAGCGCAGATACGCAGTATTTT. Translation gives CASSSLYSADTQYF.